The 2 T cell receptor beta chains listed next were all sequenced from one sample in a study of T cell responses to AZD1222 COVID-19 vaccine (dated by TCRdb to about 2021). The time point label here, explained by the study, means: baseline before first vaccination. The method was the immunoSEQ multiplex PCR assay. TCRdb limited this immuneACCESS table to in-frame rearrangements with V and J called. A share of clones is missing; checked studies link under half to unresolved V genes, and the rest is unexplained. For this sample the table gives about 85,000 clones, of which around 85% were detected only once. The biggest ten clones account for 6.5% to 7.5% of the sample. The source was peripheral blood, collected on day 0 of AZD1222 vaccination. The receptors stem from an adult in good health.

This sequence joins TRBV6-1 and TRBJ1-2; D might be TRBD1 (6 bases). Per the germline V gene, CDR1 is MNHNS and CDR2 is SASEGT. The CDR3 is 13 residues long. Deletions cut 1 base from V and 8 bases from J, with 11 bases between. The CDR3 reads CASSEDSRGGYTF. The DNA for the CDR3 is TGTGCCAGCAGTGAAGATTCCAGGGGCGGCTACACCTTC.

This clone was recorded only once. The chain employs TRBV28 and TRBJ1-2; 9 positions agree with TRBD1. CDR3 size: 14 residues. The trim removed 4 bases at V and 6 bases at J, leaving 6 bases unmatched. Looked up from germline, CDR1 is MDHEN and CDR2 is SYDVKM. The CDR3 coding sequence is TGTGCCAGCAGTTCTGGACAGGGGCGTGATGGCTACACCTTC. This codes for CASSSGQGRDGYTF.